This T cell receptor beta chain came from a study of T cells after posttransplantation cyclophosphamide. The CDR3 extends over 13 amino acids. Germline lookup yields CDR1 SGHDT and CDR2 YYEEEE. The ends were cut back, 6 bases at V and 8 bases at J, with 17 bases in the middle. Busulfan-fludarabine conditioning, marrow transplant, and cyclophosphamide on days +3 and +4 were administered. Here immunoSEQ multiplex PCR was the method, and the copy in TCRdb shows in-frame clones only, minus some. The sample lists roughly 8,000 clones, roughly nine tenths occurring once. This rearrangement joins TRBV5-6 to TRBJ1-2; tentatively, D is TRBD1 (6 bases). The receptor was isolated from a female patient aged 45-60 years who received an allogeneic stem cell transplant from a related donor, was CMV-positive, and had no GVHD. Some T cells may originate from the graft donor. This specimen consisted of CD4+ T cells sorted from blood, obtained roughly 1,400 days after allogeneic stem cell transplant with posttransplant cyclophosphamide. CDR3 protein: CASTPGGARGYTF. In DNA, the CDR3 is TGTGCCAGCACCCCGGGGGGGGCCCGGGGCTACACCTTC.